This T cell receptor (beta chain) was found in a study of T cell repertoires in cytomegalovirus infection. Across the whole study: As its CMV epitopes, the study selected recently identified HLA-C-restricted and well-studied HLA-B-restricted targets. Signatures in public TCR beta sequences pointed to both CMV infection and matching HLA type. Study observations and caveats: The ex vivo response was dominated by HLA-C-restricted CMV-specific TCR beta clonotypes. Totalled public TCR beta family frequency picked out people who carried CMV plus the relevant HLA.

From the reads, TCRdb called clonotypes with MiXCR, one entry per CDR3 protein. The data contain 600,000 to 700,000 distinct CDR3 sequences, around a third of them singletons. Many counts were recorded for this clonotype. As yet, its antigen is unknown. This sequence was found in a human donor in good health (CMV status not recorded). Some clones in this sample may be carry-over from other donors' samples. The material sequenced was cultured PBMCs, taken from culture after CMV antigen stimulation.

The CDR3 sequence is CASSPDRGQETQYF. The CDR3 nucleotides are TGTGCCAGCAGCCCGGACAGGGGCCAAGAGACCCAGTACTTC. The V gene is TRBV7-2, the J gene TRBJ2-5, with 9 bases lining up with TRBD1. The V and J ends lost 5 bases and 1 base, in that order; junction bases with no gene match: 2. Germline CDR1 and CDR2: SGHTA and FQGNSA. This CDR3 region has 14 residues.